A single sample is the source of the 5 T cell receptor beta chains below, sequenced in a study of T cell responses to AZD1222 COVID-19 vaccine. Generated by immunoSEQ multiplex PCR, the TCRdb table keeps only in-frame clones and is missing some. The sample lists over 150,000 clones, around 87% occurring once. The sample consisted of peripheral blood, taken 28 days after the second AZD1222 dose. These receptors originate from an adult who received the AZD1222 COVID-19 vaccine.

The CDR3 coding sequence is TGTGCCAGCAGCCCCCCGGGAACAGGGGGCCGTTCTGGCTACACCTTC. Residues: CASSPPGTGGRSGYTF. This chain joins TRBV3-1 (or the pseudogene TRBV3-2) and TRBJ1-2, with TRBD1 identical over 9 bases. Per germline, CDR1 LGHDT and CDR2 YNNKEL (reference sequence). The CDR3 totals 16 residues. After removal of 4 bases from V and 7 bases from J, the junction contained 13 bases not matched to a gene.

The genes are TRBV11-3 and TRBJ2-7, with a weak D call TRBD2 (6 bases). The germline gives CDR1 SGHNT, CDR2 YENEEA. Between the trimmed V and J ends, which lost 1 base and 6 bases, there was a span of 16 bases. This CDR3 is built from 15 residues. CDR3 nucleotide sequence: TGTGCCAGCAGCTTAGGAGGGATATCCGGGGGCGAGCAGTACTTC. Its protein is CASSLGGISGGEQYF.

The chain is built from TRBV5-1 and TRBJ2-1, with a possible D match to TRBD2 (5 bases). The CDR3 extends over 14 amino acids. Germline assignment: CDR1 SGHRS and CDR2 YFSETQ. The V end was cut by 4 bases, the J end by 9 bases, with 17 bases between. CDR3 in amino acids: CASSTRAGGREQFF. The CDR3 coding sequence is TGCGCCAGCAGCACGAGGGCAGGTGGTCGTGAGCAGTTCTTC.

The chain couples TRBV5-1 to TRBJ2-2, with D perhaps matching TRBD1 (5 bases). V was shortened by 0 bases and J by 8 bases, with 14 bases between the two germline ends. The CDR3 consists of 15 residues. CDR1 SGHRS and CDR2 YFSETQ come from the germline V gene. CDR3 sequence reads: CASSLARQGLGELFF. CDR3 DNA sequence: TGCGCCAGCAGCTTGGCCCGGCAGGGCCTGGGGGAGCTGTTTTTT.

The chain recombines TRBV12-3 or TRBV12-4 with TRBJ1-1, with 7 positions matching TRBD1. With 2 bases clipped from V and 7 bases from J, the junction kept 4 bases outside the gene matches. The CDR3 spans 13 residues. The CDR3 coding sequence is TGTGCCAGCAGTTTAAGGGGACAGAATGAAGCTTTCTTT. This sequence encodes CASSLRGQNEAFF.